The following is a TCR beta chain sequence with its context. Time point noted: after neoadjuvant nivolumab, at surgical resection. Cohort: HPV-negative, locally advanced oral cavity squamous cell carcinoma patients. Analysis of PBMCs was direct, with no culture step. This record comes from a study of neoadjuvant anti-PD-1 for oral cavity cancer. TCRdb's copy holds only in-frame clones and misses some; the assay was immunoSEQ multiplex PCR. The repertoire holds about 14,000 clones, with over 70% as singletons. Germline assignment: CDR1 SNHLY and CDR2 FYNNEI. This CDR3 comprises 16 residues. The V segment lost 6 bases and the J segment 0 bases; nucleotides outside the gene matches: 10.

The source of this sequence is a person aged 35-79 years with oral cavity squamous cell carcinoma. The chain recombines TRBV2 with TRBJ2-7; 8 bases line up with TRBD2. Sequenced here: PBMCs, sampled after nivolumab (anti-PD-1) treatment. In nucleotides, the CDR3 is TGTGCCAGCAGAACCGGACTAGCCGTGAGCTCCTACGAGCAGTACTTC. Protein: CASRTGLAVSSYEQYF.